Listed here is a single T cell receptor (beta chain). The data are from a study of blood T cell repertoires in COVID-19. Study-wide background: Italy, Spain and the United States were the sources of the convalescent and acute COVID-19 samples. T cells, B-cell-depleted T cells, or PBMCs provided the cDNA or gDNA that served as material.

Participants reported their clinical history, and cohort assignment relied on those reports. Libraries were prepared by immunoSEQ multiplex PCR; TCRdb keeps only in-frame clonotypes and omits some of them. The sample contains some 330,000 clones, 88% of which appear only once. Material for sequencing was PBMCs or T cells enriched from blood (not recorded which). The origin of this receptor is a man aged 30 to 39 who had recovered from COVID-19.

CDR3 in amino acids: CASTPGHTDTQYF. CDR3 coding DNA: TGCGCCAGCACCCCGGGACACACAGATACGCAGTATTTT. This sequence joins TRBV10-2 and TRBJ2-3; D perhaps matches TRBD1 (6 bases). Germline V gene data show CDR1 as WSHSY and CDR2 as SAAADI. This CDR3 comprises 13 residues. Trimming took off 7 bases at V and 2 bases at J, with 10 bases between the two ends.